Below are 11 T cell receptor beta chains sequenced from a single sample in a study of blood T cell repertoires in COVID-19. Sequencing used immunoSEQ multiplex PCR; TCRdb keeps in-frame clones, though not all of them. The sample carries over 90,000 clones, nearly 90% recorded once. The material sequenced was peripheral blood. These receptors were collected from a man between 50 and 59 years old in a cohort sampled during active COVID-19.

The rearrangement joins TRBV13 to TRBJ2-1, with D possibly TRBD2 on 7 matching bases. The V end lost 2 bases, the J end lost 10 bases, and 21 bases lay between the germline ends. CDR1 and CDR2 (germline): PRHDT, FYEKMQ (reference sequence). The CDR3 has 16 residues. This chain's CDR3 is CASSLMRGGLRLEQFF. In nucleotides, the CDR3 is TGTGCCAGCAGCTTAATGAGGGGGGGCCTACGGTTGGAGCAGTTCTTC.

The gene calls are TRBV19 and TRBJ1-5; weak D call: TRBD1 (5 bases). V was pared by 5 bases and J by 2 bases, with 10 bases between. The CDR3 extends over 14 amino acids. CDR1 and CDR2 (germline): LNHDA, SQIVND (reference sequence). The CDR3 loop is CASSPQTGNQPQHF. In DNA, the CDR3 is TGTGCCAGTAGTCCCCAGACAGGCAATCAGCCCCAGCATTTT.

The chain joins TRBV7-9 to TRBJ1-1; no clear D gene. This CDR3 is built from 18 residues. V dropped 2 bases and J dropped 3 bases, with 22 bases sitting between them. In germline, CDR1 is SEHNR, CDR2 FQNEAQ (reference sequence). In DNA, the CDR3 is TGTGCCAGCAGCTTATGGATCGGGTCCGGGTATACGGACACTGAAGCTTTCTTT. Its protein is CASSLWIGSGYTDTEAFF.

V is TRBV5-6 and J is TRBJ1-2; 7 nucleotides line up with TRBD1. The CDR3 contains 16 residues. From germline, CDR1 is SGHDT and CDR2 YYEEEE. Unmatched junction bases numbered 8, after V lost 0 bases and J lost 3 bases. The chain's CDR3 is CASSLAGTVIYYGYTF. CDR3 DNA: TGTGCCAGCAGCTTGGCCGGGACAGTGATATACTATGGCTACACCTTC.

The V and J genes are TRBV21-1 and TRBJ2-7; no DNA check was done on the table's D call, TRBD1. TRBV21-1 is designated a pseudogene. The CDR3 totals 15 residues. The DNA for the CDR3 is TGTGCCAGCAGACCAGGCAAGACAGGGTTTTACGAGCAGTACGTC. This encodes CASRPGKTGFYEQYV.

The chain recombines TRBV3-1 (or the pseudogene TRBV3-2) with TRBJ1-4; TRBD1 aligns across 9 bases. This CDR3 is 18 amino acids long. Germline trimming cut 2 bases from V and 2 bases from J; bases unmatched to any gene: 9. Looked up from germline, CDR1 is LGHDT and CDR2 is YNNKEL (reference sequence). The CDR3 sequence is CASSQQDRGGYTNEKLFF. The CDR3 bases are TGTGCCAGCAGCCAACAGGACAGGGGTGGTTACACTAATGAAAAACTGTTTTTT.

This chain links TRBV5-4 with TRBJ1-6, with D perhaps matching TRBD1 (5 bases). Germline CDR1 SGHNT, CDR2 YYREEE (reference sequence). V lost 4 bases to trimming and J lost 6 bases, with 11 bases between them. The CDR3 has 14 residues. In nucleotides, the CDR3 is TGTGCCAGCAGCAGAGAACAGGCTAATTCACCCCTCCACTTT. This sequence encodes CASSREQANSPLHF.

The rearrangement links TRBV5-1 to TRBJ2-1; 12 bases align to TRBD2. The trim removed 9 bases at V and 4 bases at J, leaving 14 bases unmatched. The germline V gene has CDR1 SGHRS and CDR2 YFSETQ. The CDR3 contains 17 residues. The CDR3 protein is CATSAPLAGGQYNEQFF. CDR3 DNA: TGCGCCACTTCAGCCCCACTAGCGGGGGGCCAATACAATGAGCAGTTCTTC.

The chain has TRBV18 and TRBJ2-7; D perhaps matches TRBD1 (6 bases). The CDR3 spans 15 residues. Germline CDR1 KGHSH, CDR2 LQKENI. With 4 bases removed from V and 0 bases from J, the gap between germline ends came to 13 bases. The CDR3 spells CASSLNRVASYEQYF. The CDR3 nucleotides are TGTGCCAGCTCACTCAACAGGGTTGCCTCCTACGAGCAGTACTTC.

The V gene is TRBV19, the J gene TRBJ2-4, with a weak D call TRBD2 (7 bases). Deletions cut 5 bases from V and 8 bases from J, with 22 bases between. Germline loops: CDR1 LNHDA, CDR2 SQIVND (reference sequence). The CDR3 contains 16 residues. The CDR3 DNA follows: TGTGCCAGTAGTGGGGGGGCCTCCGGGTCGAAGGACATTCAGTACTTC. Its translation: CASSGGASGSKDIQYF. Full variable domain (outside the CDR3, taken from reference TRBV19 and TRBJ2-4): DGGITQSPKYLFRKEGQNVTLSCEQNLNHDAMYWYRQDPGQGLRLIYYSQIVNDFQKGDIAEGYSVSREKKESFPLTVTSAQKNPTAFYLCASSGGASGSKDIQYFGAGTRLSVL.

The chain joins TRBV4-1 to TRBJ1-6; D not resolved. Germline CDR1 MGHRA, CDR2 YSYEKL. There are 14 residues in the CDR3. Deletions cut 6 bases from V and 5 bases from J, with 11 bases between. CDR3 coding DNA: TGCGCCAGCAGAGACACGGCCGATAATTCACCCCTCCACTTT. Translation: CASRDTADNSPLHF.